A single sample gave rise to the 12 T cell receptor beta chains below, sequenced in a study of identical twins. TCRdb re-derived calls from the 5' RACE reads in MiXCR, one entry per CDR3 protein. The sample includes 450,000 or so distinct CDR3 sequences, approximately 24% of them seen just once. These data also featured in a second study, about T cells expressing NK-cell markers.

Sequencing input: CD4+ T cells sorted from blood. These receptors were taken from a woman between 18 and 29 years old in good health.

A few counts support this clonotype. J is TRBJ2-1 and V is TRBV29-1, with 11 bases aligning to TRBD2. The ends lost 7 bases at V and 4 bases at J; junction bases unmatched: 12. Germline V gene sequence: CDR1 SQVTM, CDR2 ANQGSEA. CDR3 length: 16 amino acids. CDR3 residues: CSAILAGAFKYNEQFF. CDR3 sequence (DNA): TGCAGCGCCATACTAGCGGGGGCCTTCAAATACAATGAGCAGTTCTTC.

The CDR3 sequence: CASSTPAGGFSYNEQFF. The CDR3 DNA is TGTGCCAGCAGCACTCCTGCTGGTGGTTTCTCCTACAATGAGCAGTTCTTC. The gene calls are TRBV9 and TRBJ2-1, with D unresolved. This CDR3 region has 17 residues. Trimming shortened V by 4 bases and J by 0 bases, and 17 bases separated the two germline ends. The germline CDR1 and CDR2 sequences are SGDLS and YYNGEE.

This clonotype has a handful of counts. This chain joins TRBV20-1 and TRBJ1-4; 7 bases match TRBD1. This CDR3 has 16 amino acids. CDR1 is DFQATT and CDR2 is SNEGSKA in the germline V gene (reference sequence). V dropped 0 bases and J dropped 7; count of bases not matched to a gene: 11. The CDR3, as DNA: TGCAGTGCTAGAGACCCCCAGACAGGGTCGCGTGAAAAACTGTTTTTT. This gives the protein CSARDPQTGSREKLFF.

The V gene is TRBV5-6, the J gene TRBJ2-2, with D hard to call. The CDR3 is 11 amino acids. Germline V gene lookup returns CDR1 SGHDT and CDR2 YYEEEE. V was cut by 4 bases and J by 10 bases, with 8 bases left in between. The CDR3 here is CASSKNMELFF. As DNA, the CDR3 is TGTGCCAGCAGCAAAAATATGGAGCTGTTTTTT.

This clonotype was counted a few times. The genes are TRBV10-3 and TRBJ1-2; D gene uncertain. This CDR3 spans 15 amino acids. The germline CDR1 and CDR2 sequences are ENHRY and SYGVKD. V dropped 5 bases and J dropped 3 bases, with 16 bases sitting between them. This chain's CDR3 is CAISSNAGLDYGYTF. DNA for the CDR3: TGTGCCATCAGTTCTAATGCGGGATTGGACTATGGCTACACCTTC.

The V gene is TRBV20-1, the J gene TRBJ2-2; D is perhaps TRBD1 (7 bases). The CDR3 is 15 amino acids. Germline V gives CDR1 DFQATT, CDR2 SNEGSKA (reference sequence). Trimming left V 1 base short and J 3 bases short, with 12 bases between. The CDR3 reads CSARAGDSYTGELFF. The CDR3, as DNA: TGCAGTGCTAGAGCGGGGGACAGTTACACCGGGGAGCTGTTTTTT.

This clonotype was seen only a few times. The rearrangement links TRBV4-1 to TRBJ2-3, with TRBD1 identical over 7 bases. V shed 3 bases, J shed 4 bases, and the junction held 7 bases outside the gene matches. The length of the CDR3 is 15 residues. CDR1 MGHRA and CDR2 YSYEKL come from the germline V gene. CDR3 in amino acids: CASSHVDRASDTQYF. The CDR3 bases are TGCGCCAGCAGCCACGTCGACAGGGCATCAGATACGCAGTATTTT.

The chain employs TRBV10-2 and TRBJ2-1; a possible D gene is TRBD2 (5 bases). Germline loops: CDR1 WSHSY, CDR2 SAAADI. There are 15 residues in the CDR3. V was clipped by 6 bases and J by 1 base, with 13 bases between them. The DNA of the CDR3 is TGCGCCAGCAGAAGCACGGACTCATCCTACAATGAGCAGTTCTTC. This translates into CASRSTDSSYNEQFF.

This clonotype occurred many times. This sequence joins TRBV5-1 and TRBJ2-2, with 7 bases matching TRBD1. Germline V gene lookup returns CDR1 SGHRS and CDR2 YFSETQ. Trimming removed 3 bases from V and 7 bases from J; junction bases left unmatched: 6. The CDR3 is 14 amino acids. In DNA, the CDR3 is TGCGCCAGCAGCTCGGGACAGTTCGGCGGGGAGCTGTTTTTT. This gives the protein CASSSGQFGGELFF.

The rearrangement joins TRBV20-1 to TRBJ2-1; the match to TRBD2 covers 14 bases. The V gene's germline CDR1 is DFQATT and CDR2 SNEGSKA (reference sequence). J gave up 7 bases and V 1 base, and 6 bases lay outside the gene matches. This CDR3 is 16 amino acids long. CDR3 residues: CSARGGGTSGRNEQFF. The CDR3 DNA sequence: TGCAGTGCTAGAGGGGGAGGGACTAGCGGGAGAAATGAGCAGTTCTTC.

This clonotype is a singleton in its sample. The V call is TRBV9, the J call TRBJ2-7, with D possibly being TRBD1 (6 bases). The CDR3 totals 13 residues. Between the trimmed V and J ends, which lost 3 bases and 2 bases, there was a span of 9 bases. In germline, CDR1 is SGDLS, CDR2 YYNGEE. CDR3 protein: CASSGDRPYEQYF. For the CDR3, the DNA is TGTGCCAGCAGCGGCGACAGGCCCTACGAGCAGTACTTC.

The CDR3 sequence: CSARGQRGGYEQYF. DNA of the CDR3: TGCAGTGCTAGAGGGCAGCGGGGTGGCTACGAGCAGTACTTC. The chain couples TRBV20-1 to TRBJ2-7; 7 bases line up with TRBD2. The germline V gene has CDR1 DFQATT and CDR2 SNEGSKA (reference sequence). J lost 3 bases, V lost 1 base, and 6 bases had no gene match. The CDR3 extends over 14 amino acids.